Listed below are T cell receptor beta chains from one sample, sequenced in a study of beta chain features in type 1 diabetes. TCRdb's copy holds only in-frame clones and misses some; the assay was immunoSEQ multiplex PCR. The table includes a few hundred thousand clones, roughly 24% detected once. Sequenced input: naive CD4+ T cells from blood. The receptors originated from a woman aged 30 to 39 with type 1 diabetes. The CDR3 runs from the conserved cysteine through the conserved F or W. The D gene is left open where the match is weak. Where a row states a size, it is once, few, many or the class of an expanded clone; other rows omit it.

>TRBD1|TRBV2|TRBJ1-2|few
CASSVPRQGALDGYTF
TGTGCCAGCAGTGTCCCCAGACAGGGGGCTCTTGATGGCTACACCTTC
>TRBD1|TRBV18|TRBJ2-7|.
CASSPSTGGTYEQYF
TGTGCCAGCTCACCATCGACAGGGGGCACCTACGAGCAGTACTTC
>.|TRBV5-6|TRBJ2-5|.
CASSLGVSGTQYF
TGTGCCAGCAGCTTGGGTGTGAGCGGGACCCAGTACTTC
>.|TRBV5-1|TRBJ1-2|.
CASSLSSGYGYTF
TGCGCCAGCAGCTTGTCGTCAGGCTATGGCTACACCTTC
>TRBD1|TRBV5-1|TRBJ2-5|few
CASSDQGQGLGETQYF
TGCGCCAGCAGCGACCAGGGACAGGGACTCGGGGAGACCCAGTACTTC
>TRBD1|TRBV4-1|TRBJ1-5|.
CASSHTTGQSNQPQHF
TGCGCCAGCAGCCATACGACAGGGCAGAGCAATCAGCCCCAGCATTTT
>TRBD1|TRBV27|TRBJ2-5|few
CASSWTGVETQYF
TGTGCCAGCAGTTGGACAGGCGTCGAGACCCAGTACTTC
>.|TRBV6-1|TRBJ2-5|few
CASSWATSSRETQYF
TGTGCCAGCAGTTGGGCAACCTCCTCCCGAGAGACCCAGTACTTC
>TRBD2|TRBV7-3|TRBJ2-2|few
CASSFNSGSATGELFF
TGTGCCAGCAGCTTCAACAGCGGGAGTGCCACCGGGGAGCTGTTTTTT
>.|TRBV4-1|TRBJ2-7|.
CASSQLALAGSSYEQYF
TGCGCCAGCAGCCAATTAGCTTTGGCGGGTTCCTCCTACGAGCAGTACTTC
>TRBD2|TRBV30|TRBJ2-5|.
CAWSSSGTSGTGETQYF
TGTGCCTGGAGTTCCTCGGGGACTAGCGGGACAGGAGAGACCCAGTACTTC
>TRBD1|TRBV30|TRBJ2-5|few
CAWGTGPGETQYF
TGTGCCTGGGGGACAGGTCCGGGGGAGACCCAGTACTTC
>TRBD1|TRBV9|TRBJ1-2|few
CASSVATGAHGYTF
TGTGCCAGCAGCGTAGCAACAGGGGCGCATGGCTACACCTTC
>.|TRBV2|TRBJ1-2|few
CASSDGGGYTF
TGTGCCAGCAGTGACGGGGGTGGCTACACCTTC
>TRBD2|TRBV30|TRBJ2-1|few
CAWRRIRREPYNEQFF
TGTGCCTGGAGACGGATAAGGCGGGAGCCGTACAATGAGCAGTTCTTC
>.|TRBV20-1|TRBJ1-1|few
CSVGGRTEAFF
TGCAGTGTTGGAGGGAGAACTGAAGCTTTCTTT
>TRBD2|TRBV13|TRBJ2-7|few
CASSLTSGSIHEQYF
TGTGCCAGCAGCCTGACTAGCGGGAGTATCCACGAGCAGTACTTC
>TRBD2|TRBV9|TRBJ2-3|.
CASSSTSGGTDTQYF
TGTGCCAGCAGCTCGACTAGCGGGGGCACAGATACGCAGTATTTT
>TRBD1|TRBV18|TRBJ2-4|few
CASSPPGTERNIQYF
TGTGCCAGCTCACCCCCTGGGACAGAGAGAAACATTCAGTACTTC
>.|TRBV5-1|TRBJ2-5|few
CASSSPRTYQETQYF
TGCGCCAGCAGCTCACCTCGGACATACCAAGAGACCCAGTACTTC
>.|TRBV4-2|TRBJ1-4|few
CASSQGAVSNEKLFF
TGTGCCAGCAGCCAAGGGGCTGTATCAAATGAAAAACTGTTTTTT
>.|TRBV2|TRBJ1-5|few
CASKLGQGSAQPQHF
TGTGCCAGCAAACTCGGTCAGGGGAGCGCTCAGCCCCAGCATTTT
>TRBD2|TRBV29-1|TRBJ2-1|.
CSVGREFSYNEQFF
TGCAGCGTCGGGCGGGAGTTCTCCTACAATGAGCAGTTCTTC
>TRBD2|TRBV4-1|TRBJ2-5|.
CASSQETGGSETQYF
TGCGCCAGCAGCCAGGAGACGGGGGGGTCGGAGACCCAGTACTTC
>.|TRBV19|TRBJ2-4|few
CASSTSAKNIQYF
TGTGCCAGTAGTACGTCAGCCAAAAACATTCAGTACTTC
>.|TRBV19|TRBJ1-5|few
CASTGRAGGNQPQHF
TGTGCCAGTACGGGGAGAGCGGGGGGCAATCAGCCCCAGCATTTT
>.|TRBV29-1|TRBJ2-3|few
CSLWRGESTDTQYF
TGCAGCCTATGGAGGGGAGAAAGTACAGATACGCAGTATTTT
>TRBD2|TRBV4-1|TRBJ2-1|.
CASSPSGLAGGEQFF
TGCGCCAGCAGCCCCTCGGGACTAGCGGGAGGTGAGCAGTTCTTC
>.|TRBV23-1|TRBJ1-4|.
CASSLRLQEGTNEKLFF
TGCGCCAGCAGTCTTAGATTACAGGAGGGAACTAATGAAAAACTGTTTTTT
>.|TRBV14|TRBJ1-1|few
CASSVSGNTEAFF
TGTGCCAGCAGCGTCAGTGGGAACACTGAAGCTTTCTTT
>.|TRBV7-9|TRBJ2-5|.
CASSFTGRETQYF
TGTGCCAGCAGCTTCACAGGCCGAGAGACCCAGTACTTC
>.|TRBV4-2|TRBJ1-2|.
CASSSPTGVSGYTF
TGTGCCAGCAGTTCACCGACGGGGGTGTCTGGCTACACCTTC
>TRBD2|TRBV6-4|TRBJ2-1|few
CASRELAGGPGNEQFF
TGTGCCAGCAGAGAGCTAGCGGGAGGGCCGGGGAATGAGCAGTTCTTC
>.|TRBV30|TRBJ1-1|.
CAWSPGETEAFF
TGTGCCTGGAGTCCGGGGGAGACTGAAGCTTTCTTT
>.|TRBV11-2|TRBJ1-1|.
CASTPDRSNTEAFF
TGTGCCAGCACCCCGGACAGAAGCAACACTGAAGCTTTCTTT
>TRBD2|TRBV18|TRBJ2-1|.
CASSATSGRTVDEQFF
TGTGCCAGCTCAGCAACTAGCGGGAGGACCGTAGATGAGCAGTTCTTC
>.|TRBV9|TRBJ1-2|.
CASSVDSYGYTF
TGTGCCAGCAGCGTAGACAGCTATGGCTACACCTTC
>.|TRBV10-3|TRBJ2-1|few
CAISELPRREHYNEQFF
TGTGCCATCAGTGAGCTCCCTCGTCGGGAGCATTACAATGAGCAGTTCTTC
>.|TRBV7-6|TRBJ2-4|.
CASSLDRKNIQYF
TGTGCCAGCAGCTTAGACAGGAAAAACATTCAGTACTTC
>TRBD1|TRBV28|TRBJ2-3|few
CASRRRQGWDTQYF
TGTGCCAGCAGGCGGAGACAGGGATGGGATACGCAGTATTTT
>TRBD2|TRBV7-2|TRBJ2-5|.
CASSLVATSGETQYF
TGTGCCAGCAGCTTAGTAGCGACTAGCGGGGAGACCCAGTACTTC
>TRBD2|TRBV4-1|TRBJ2-7|few
CASSQVLGSSGSYEQYF
TGCGCCAGCAGCCAAGTTCTAGGTTCTAGCGGTTCCTACGAGCAGTACTTC
>.|TRBV27|TRBJ2-5|few
CASTDGVQETQYF
TGTGCCAGCACCGACGGAGTCCAAGAGACCCAGTACTTC
>TRBD2|TRBV7-6|TRBJ2-3|few
CASSPRLAAEGDTQYF
TGTGCCAGCAGCCCCCGCCTAGCGGCTGAGGGAGATACGCAGTATTTT
>.|TRBV25-1|TRBJ1-2|.
CASRDTANYGYTF
TGTGCCAGCAGAGATACAGCTAACTATGGCTACACCTTC
>TRBD2|TRBV7-9|TRBJ2-3|.
CASSSSGSTDTQYF
TGTGCCAGCAGCTCTAGCGGGAGCACAGATACGCAGTATTTT
>TRBD2|TRBV7-9|TRBJ2-7|few
CASSALLAGGPSEQYF
TGTGCCAGCAGCGCCTTACTAGCGGGAGGACCGAGCGAGCAGTACTTC
>TRBD2|TRBV7-3|TRBJ2-1|.
CASSPRASGRIAEQFF
TGTGCCAGCAGCCCAAGGGCTAGCGGGAGAATAGCCGAGCAGTTCTTC